Listed below are T cell receptor beta chains from one sample, sequenced in a study of cytomegalovirus exposure and HLA in healthy donors. This table comes from immunoSEQ multiplex PCR, and its TCRdb copy is limited to in-frame clones, with some not included. Of 120,000 or so clones in the sample, 80% were seen once. Input material: PBMCs. These TCRs come from a man aged 25 to 40 in good health and CMV-seronegative. CDR3s include the opening cysteine and the closing phenylalanine or tryptophan. D genes are given only for firm matches. Expanded clones are given a class, and other clones once, few, many or no size at all.

TRBV5-6	-	TRBJ1-5	-	TGTGCCAGCAGCCACCGGTCCTTAAATCAGCCCCAGCATTTT	CASSHRSLNQPQHF
TRBV9	TRBD1	TRBJ2-3	-	TGTGCCAGCAGCGGAGGGGGACAGGGGTTAGATACGCAGTATTTT	CASSGGGQGLDTQYF
TRBV29-1	TRBD2	TRBJ2-7	-	TGCAGCGTACGACAGGGGACTAGCGGATACTACGAGCAGTACTTC	CSVRQGTSGYYEQYF
TRBV10-3	TRBD1	TRBJ1-5	-	TGTGCCATCAGTGGGACAGGGGGTCAGCCCCAGCATTTT	CAISGTGGQPQHF
TRBV5-6	-	TRBJ1-2	-	TGTGCCAGCAGCTTGGTAACAGTAAACTATGGCTACACCTTC	CASSLVTVNYGYTF
TRBV10-3	TRBD2	TRBJ2-1	-	TGTGCCATCAGAGCCGGAAGCGGGACGGCCTACAATGAGCAGTTCTTC	CAIRAGSGTAYNEQFF
TRBV28	-	TRBJ1-3	few	TGTGCCAGCAGTTCCCCTGCCGATACTCGCGGAAACACCATATATTTT	CASSSPADTRGNTIYF
TRBV7-9	-	TRBJ1-1	few	TGTGCCAGCAGCTTAGCAAGACCACAGGAAAAAGCTTTCTTT	CASSLARPQEKAFF
TRBV5-5	TRBD1	TRBJ2-2	once	TGTGCCAGCAGCCCGGGACAGGCAGGGGCCGGGGAGCTGTTTTTT	CASSPGQAGAGELFF
TRBV27	-	TRBJ1-2	few	TGTGCCAGCAGTTTATCGATTATGCAGGCCGGTGGCTACACCTTC	CASSLSIMQAGGYTF
TRBV4-3	TRBD1	TRBJ2-7	few	TGCGCCAGCAGCCAAGAAGGAACCCGGCGACAGGGATCCTACGAGCAGTACTTC	CASSQEGTRRQGSYEQYF
TRBV5-3	-	TRBJ2-1	-	TGTGCCAGAAGCTACGACGGGGGGCCGTCGGGATGTTCCTACAATGAGCAGTTCTTC	CARSYDGGPSGCSYNEQFF
TRBV28	TRBD1	TRBJ1-4	-	TGTGCCAGCAGTTTAATCGCAGGGGGCGCGACTAATGAAAAACTGTTTTTT	CASSLIAGGATNEKLFF
TRBV6-6	TRBD1	TRBJ2-7	-	TGTGCCAGCAGAGGGGGGACAGGCTCCTACGAGCAGTACTTC	CASRGGTGSYEQYF
TRBV9	-	TRBJ2-5	-	TGTGCCAGCAGCCCAGATGTAACCGACCAAGAGACCCAGTACTTC	CASSPDVTDQETQYF
TRBV13	TRBD2	TRBJ2-1	-	TGTGCCAGCAGCTCAACTAGCGTATCAGGAGGGCGTTACAATGAGCAGTTCTTC	CASSSTSVSGGRYNEQFF
TRBV27	-	TRBJ2-1	-	TGTGCCAGCAGTCCGGGGGACAATGAGCAGTTCTTC	CASSPGDNEQFF
TRBV7-8	-	TRBJ1-5	once	TGTGCCAGCAGCTTCCCCGCAGGGGCCGCGGCCAGCAATCAGCCCCAGCATTTT	CASSFPAGAAASNQPQHF
TRBV28	TRBD1	TRBJ1-5	-	TGTGCCAGCAGTTCCGGGACAGGGGGCAATCAGCCCCAGCATTTT	CASSSGTGGNQPQHF
TRBV6-4	TRBD1	TRBJ1-5	-	TGTGCCAGCGGGGGGGACAGGGTCAATCAGCCCCAGAATTTT	CASGGDRVNQPQNF
TRBV27	-	TRBJ2-7	-	TGTGCCAGCAGGGAGGGGTACTCCTACGAGCAGTACTTC	CASREGYSYEQYF
TRBV7-2	TRBD1	TRBJ1-2	-	TGTGCCAGCAGCTTAGGCTCAGGGGGCTACTATGGCTACACCTTC	CASSLGSGGYYGYTF
TRBV9	-	TRBJ2-2	-	TGTGCCAGCAGCGGACAACAGGCGAACACCGGGGAGCTGTTTTTT	CASSGQQANTGELFF
TRBV6-1	TRBD2	TRBJ2-7	-	TGTGCCAGCAGTGCATTCCTAGCGGGAGAACCCAGCTCCTACGAGCAGTACTTC	CASSAFLAGEPSSYEQYF
TRBV13	-	TRBJ1-4	-	TGTGCCAGCAGCTCAGACCAGGGTGTACTGTTTTTT	CASSSDQGVLFF
TRBV19	TRBD1	TRBJ1-1	-	TGTGCCAGCAACAGGGGGCAGTTTAAGAACACTGAAGCTTTCTTT	CASNRGQFKNTEAFF
TRBV6-5	-	TRBJ2-2	-	TGTGCCAGCAATGGGGCTTCCGGTACCGGGGAGCTGTTTTTT	CASNGASGTGELFF
TRBV5-4	TRBD1	TRBJ2-7	once	TGTGCCAGCAGCTTGGGGGGACAGGGGGCCTACGAGCAGTACTTC	CASSLGGQGAYEQYF
TRBV5-3	TRBD2	TRBJ2-2	-	TGTGCCAGAAGCCCCGGACTCGGACTAGCGGTTATCCGGGAGCTGTTTTTT	CARSPGLGLAVIRELFF
TRBV30	-	TRBJ1-2	-	TGTGCCTGGATGTTAACTACAGGGATGAACTATGGCTACACCTTC	CAWMLTTGMNYGYTF
TRBV18	TRBD2	TRBJ2-1	-	TGTGCCAGCTCACCCCAGAGGCTAGCGGGAAGCAATGAGCAGTTCTTC	CASSPQRLAGSNEQFF
TRBV7-9	TRBD2	TRBJ2-1	-	TGTGCCAGCAGCTCCGGACTAGCGGGAAGGGGTGAGCAGTTCTTC	CASSSGLAGRGEQFF
TRBV19	-	TRBJ2-7	-	TGTGCCAGTAGTATAGATACAGGGTCTAGTTCACCAAACGAGCAGTACTTC	CASSIDTGSSSPNEQYF
TRBV27	TRBD1	TRBJ1-2	-	TGTGCCAGCAGAGAGACAGGGAACTATGGCTACACCTTC	CASRETGNYGYTF
TRBV6-5	-	TRBJ2-7	-	TGTGCCAGCAGTTACAGGGGGACCTACGAGCAGTACTTC	CASSYRGTYEQYF
TRBV4-3	TRBD1	TRBJ2-7	few	TGCGCCAGCAGCCTCGCCGCCCTCGGGACAGGAGCCTACGAGCAGTACTTC	CASSLAALGTGAYEQYF
TRBV7-9	TRBD2	TRBJ2-1	-	TGTGCCAGCAGCTTAATACCGGGGGGTGAGCAGTTCTTC	CASSLIPGGEQFF
TRBV6-6	-	TRBJ2-3	-	TGTGCCAGCAGCCCAAGGTCAGGCGCCAGCACAGATACGCAGTATTTT	CASSPRSGASTDTQYF
TRBV9	-	TRBJ1-1	-	TGTGCCAGCAGCGTAGGTAACGGTGAAGCTTTCTTT	CASSVGNGEAFF
TRBV2	TRBD1	TRBJ1-1	-	TGTGCCAGCAGTGGGACAGGGGTAGTTGAAGCTTTCTTT	CASSGTGVVEAFF